The entry below gives a single T cell receptor beta chain sequence along with its context. This receptor's antigen is unknown. Base qualities are not provided; no much larger clone lies one nucleotide away. TCRbeta CDR3 regions were amplified from genomic DNA by means of the immunoSEQ Assay, a bias-controlled multiplex PCR. The study's processing was this. The number of nucleated cells in each sample was estimated by amplification of reference gene primers within the assay. To quantify the absolute abundance of each unique TCRbeta CDR3 rearrangement, sequence reads were collapsed and filtered. Productive Simpson clonality was computed per sample as the square root of Simpson's diversity index over productive rearrangements. TCRdb obtained this table from immuneACCESS and retained in-frame rearrangements with V and J assigned. These tables miss some clones; where compared with another copy, unresolved V genes account for less than half of the shortfall, and the remainder is unexplained. V and J calls and clone size are those listed in that table; D and trimming were worked out from the DNA. For this sample the table gives 26,000 or so clones, of which about nine tenths were detected only once. The biggest ten clones account for about 14% of the sample.

This sample was taken from a study of blood T cell repertoires in COVID-19 (dated by TCRdb to the early 2020s). In terms of the full investigation: Samples covering the acute and convalescent phases of COVID-19 were provided by collaborators in the United States, Italy and Spain. The prospective study material was composed of cDNA or gDNA derived from T cells, B-cell-depleted T cells, or PBMCs. Subjects who had been exposed to COVID-19, were actively infected with it, or had recovered from it provided the deeply sampled blood TCRbeta repertoires that made up the dataset. A freely available public database, intended as a resource for researchers studying the immune response to SARS-CoV-2, is where the repertoires were released. The samples were drawn from two sources: the first 160 participants of the ongoing ImmuneRACE study, and over 950 subjects contributed by 6 global collaborators. A de-identified subject ID, COVID-19 status, age in years and sex were almost always included in the sample metadata. Where available, HLA class I and class II types were taken from metadata supplied by the sample provider and were not determined by assay-based typing.

The collaborating institutions used their own protocols to collect whole blood in K2EDTA tubes. For TCRbeta analysis, collaborators shipped samples in one of three forms: frozen whole blood, isolated PBMCs, or DNA extracted from either of those sample types. Trimming takes 4 bases off V and 1 base off J; junction bases not matched to a gene: 13. The CDR3 runs 17 residues from the cysteine to the phenylalanine. Only the CDR3 region is kept as DNA, spanning 51 bases read in frame from base 1. As encoded in the germline V gene, CDR1 is SGDLS while CDR2 is YYNGEE. The research as a whole found: How much clinical and demographic metadata was included differed by source and by participant, and the metadata was provided uncurated.

The sequence links TRBV9 to TRBJ1-1; TRBD1 matches 7 bases in the middle. Sequenced material: peripheral blood. This sequence was found in a human donor in a cohort sampled during active COVID-19. The donor label of this sample is uncertain. The CDR3 in this case is CASSKEIGGAGNTEAFF. The DNA reads as follows: TGTGCCAGCAGCAAAGAGATAGGGGGCGCAGGGAACACTGAAGCTTTCTTT.